This entry concerns a single T cell receptor (beta chain). Its antigen is currently unknown. The data were obtained in a study of cytomegalovirus exposure and HLA in healthy donors. Study results and limitations: Despite most TCR sequences being rare, some public TCRs occurred in many donors. Fewer N-insertions (relative to the 666-donor mean) were reportedly seen in an Asian-associated ancestry cluster in a later analysis.

The PCR used 60 Vbeta and 13 Jbeta primers. Produced via immunoSEQ multiplex PCR; TCRdb's table is partial and in-frame only. The table records over 110,000 clones, around 78% of them present only once. The sequencing input was PBMCs. This sequence originates from a woman aged 40 to 50 in good health and CMV-seropositive.

The CDR3 region has the DNA TGCGCCAGCAGCTTGACCGGGACTAGCGACCGAAGCTCCTACGAGCAGTACTTC. This gives the protein CASSLTGTSDRSSYEQYF. V is TRBV5-1 and J is TRBJ2-7; TRBD2 matches at 10 bases. CDR3 length: 18 amino acids. V gave up 1 base and J gave up 0 bases; unmatched junction bases: 10. Germline loops: CDR1 SGHRS, CDR2 YFSETQ.